The T cell receptor beta chain described here comes from a study of blood T cells in healthy people across ages. Study results and limitations: Older age coincided with a roughly linear decline in TCR beta diversity per million T cells.

CDR3 length equals 19 residues. The V and J ends lost 5 bases and 0 bases respectively, with 20 bases between them. CDR1 and CDR2 from the germline V gene are SGHTA and FQGNSA. This clonotype was seen only a few times. What it binds is unknown. Alongside a J-beta primer mix, a sample-barcoded 5' primer served in a second PCR lasting roughly 7 to 11 cycles. Tags on each cDNA molecule came from a template-switch adaptor with 12 random nucleotides. TCRdb reprocessed the 5' RACE reads with MiXCR, giving one entry per CDR3 protein. This table holds 780,000 or so distinct CDR3 sequences, roughly three fifths found once. Donors ranged from about 6 to 90 years old and were healthy Caucasians in Russia. PBMCs numbering at least 7 million were isolated per sample.

The TCR was taken from a man aged 35 to 55 in good health. This chain joins TRBV7-2 and TRBJ2-6; D tentatively reads TRBD1 or TRBD2 (5 bases each). Source material: blood. CDR3 sequence reads: CASSRSTGTLGSGANVLTF. The DNA for the CDR3 is TGTGCCAGCAGCCGATCAACCGGGACCCTTGGCTCTGGGGCCAACGTCCTGACTTTC.